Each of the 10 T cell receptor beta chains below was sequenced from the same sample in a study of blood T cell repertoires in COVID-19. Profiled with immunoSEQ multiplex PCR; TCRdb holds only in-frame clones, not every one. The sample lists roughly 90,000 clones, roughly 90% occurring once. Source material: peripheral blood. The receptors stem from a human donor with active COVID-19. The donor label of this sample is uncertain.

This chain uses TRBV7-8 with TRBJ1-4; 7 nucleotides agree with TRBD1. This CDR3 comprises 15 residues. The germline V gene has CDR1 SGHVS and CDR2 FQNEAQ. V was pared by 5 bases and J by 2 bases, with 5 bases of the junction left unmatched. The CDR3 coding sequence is TGTGCCAGCAGCCGCTCAGGGGGGACTAATGAAAAACTGTTTTTT. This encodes CASSRSGGTNEKLFF.

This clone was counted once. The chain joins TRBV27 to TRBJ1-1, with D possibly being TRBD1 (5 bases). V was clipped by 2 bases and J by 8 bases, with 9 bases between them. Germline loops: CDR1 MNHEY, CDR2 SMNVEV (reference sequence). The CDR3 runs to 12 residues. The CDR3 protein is CASSLLGGEAFF. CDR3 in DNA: TGTGCCAGCAGTTTACTCGGGGGGGAAGCTTTCTTT.

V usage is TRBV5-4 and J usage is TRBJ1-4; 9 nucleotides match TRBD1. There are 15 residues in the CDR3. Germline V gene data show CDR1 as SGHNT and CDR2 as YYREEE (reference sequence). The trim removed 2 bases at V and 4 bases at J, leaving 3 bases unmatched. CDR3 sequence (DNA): TGTGCCAGCAGCTTTTCGACAGGGGGTAATGAAAAACTGTTTTTT. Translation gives CASSFSTGGNEKLFF.

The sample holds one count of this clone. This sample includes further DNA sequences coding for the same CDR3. The CDR3 region has the DNA TGTGCCAGCAGTCGGGACAGAAACTATGGCTACACCTTC. It yields the protein CASSRDRNYGYTF. The chain has TRBV2 and TRBJ1-2, with TRBD1 identical over 7 bases. V was clipped by 5 bases and J by 2 bases; unmatched bases: 2. The germline CDR1 and CDR2 sequences are SNHLY and FYNNEI. This CDR3 contains 13 residues.

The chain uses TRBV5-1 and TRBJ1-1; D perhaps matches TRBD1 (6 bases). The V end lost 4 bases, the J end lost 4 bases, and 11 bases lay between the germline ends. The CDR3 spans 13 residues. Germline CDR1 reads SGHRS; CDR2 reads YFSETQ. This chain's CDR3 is CASSTQGGTEAFF. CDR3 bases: TGCGCCAGCAGCACACAAGGGGGCACTGAAGCTTTCTTT.

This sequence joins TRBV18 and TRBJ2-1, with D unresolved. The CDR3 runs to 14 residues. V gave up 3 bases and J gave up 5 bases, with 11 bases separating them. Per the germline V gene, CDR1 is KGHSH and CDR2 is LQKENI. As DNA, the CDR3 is TGTGCCAGCTCACCCGTCCCCCAGAACAATGAGCAGTTCTTC. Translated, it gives CASSPVPQNNEQFF.

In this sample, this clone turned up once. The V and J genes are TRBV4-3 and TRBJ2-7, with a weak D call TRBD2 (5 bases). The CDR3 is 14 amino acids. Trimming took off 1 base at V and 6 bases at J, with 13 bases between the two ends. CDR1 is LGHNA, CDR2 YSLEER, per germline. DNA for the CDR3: TGCGCCAGCAGCCAAGGGGCCCTCAGCGGCGAGCAGTACTTC. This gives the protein CASSQGALSGEQYF.

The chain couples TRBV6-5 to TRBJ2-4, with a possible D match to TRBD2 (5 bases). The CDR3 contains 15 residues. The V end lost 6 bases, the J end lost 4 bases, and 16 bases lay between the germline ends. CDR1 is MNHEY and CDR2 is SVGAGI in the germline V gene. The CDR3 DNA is TGTGCCAGCAGCGCCCCGGGGATGTCTAAAAACATTCAGTACTTC. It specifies CASSAPGMSKNIQYF.

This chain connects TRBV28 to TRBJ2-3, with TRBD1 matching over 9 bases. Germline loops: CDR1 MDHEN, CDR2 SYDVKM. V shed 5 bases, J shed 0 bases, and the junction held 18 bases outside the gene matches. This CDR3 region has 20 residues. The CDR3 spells CASSSSTGTGSQISTDTQYF. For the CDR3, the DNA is TGTGCCAGCAGTAGCTCAACCGGGACAGGGAGCCAGATTAGCACAGATACGCAGTATTTT.

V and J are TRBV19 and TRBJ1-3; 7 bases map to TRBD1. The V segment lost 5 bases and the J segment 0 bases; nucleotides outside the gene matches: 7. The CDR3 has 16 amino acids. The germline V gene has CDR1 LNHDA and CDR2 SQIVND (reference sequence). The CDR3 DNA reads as TGTGCCAGTAGTGCGGACAGGAAACGCTCTGGAAACACCATATATTTT. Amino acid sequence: CASSADRKRSGNTIYF.